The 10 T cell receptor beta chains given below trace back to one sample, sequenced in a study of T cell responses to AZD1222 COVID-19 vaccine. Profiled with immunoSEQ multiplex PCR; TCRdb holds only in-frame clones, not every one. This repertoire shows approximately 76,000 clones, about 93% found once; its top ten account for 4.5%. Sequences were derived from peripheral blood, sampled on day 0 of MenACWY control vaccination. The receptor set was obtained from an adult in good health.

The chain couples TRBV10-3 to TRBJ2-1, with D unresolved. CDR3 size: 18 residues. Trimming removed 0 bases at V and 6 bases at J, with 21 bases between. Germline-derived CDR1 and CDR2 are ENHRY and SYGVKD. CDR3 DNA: TGTGCCATCAGTGAGTCGAGTCAGGTCCGCTCGAGAGGCAATGAGCAGTTCTTC. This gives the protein CAISESSQVRSRGNEQFF.

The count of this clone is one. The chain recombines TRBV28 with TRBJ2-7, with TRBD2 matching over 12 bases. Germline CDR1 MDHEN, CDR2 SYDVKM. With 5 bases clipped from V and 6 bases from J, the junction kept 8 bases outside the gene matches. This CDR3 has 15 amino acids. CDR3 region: CASSPTSGSVSEQYF. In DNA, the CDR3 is TGTGCCAGCAGTCCGACTAGCGGGAGTGTCAGCGAGCAGTACTTC. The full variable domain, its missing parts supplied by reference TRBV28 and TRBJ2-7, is DVKVTQSSRYLVKRTGEKVFLECVQDMDHENMFWYRQDPGLGLRLIYFSYDVKMKEKGDIPEGYSVSREKKERFSLILESASTNQTSMYLCASSPTSGSVSEQYFGPGTRLTVT.

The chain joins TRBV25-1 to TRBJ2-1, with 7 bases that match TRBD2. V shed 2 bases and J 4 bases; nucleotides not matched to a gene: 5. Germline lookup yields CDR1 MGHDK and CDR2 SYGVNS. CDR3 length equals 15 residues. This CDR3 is CASSERGDPYNEQFF. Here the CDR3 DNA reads TGTGCCAGCAGTGAACGGGGGGACCCATACAATGAGCAGTTCTTC.

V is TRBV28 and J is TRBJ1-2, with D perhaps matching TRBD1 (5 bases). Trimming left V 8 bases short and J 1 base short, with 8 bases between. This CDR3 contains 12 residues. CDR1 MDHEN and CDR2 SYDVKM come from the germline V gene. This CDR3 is CASAGVNYGYTF. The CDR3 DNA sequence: TGTGCCAGCGCGGGGGTTAACTATGGCTACACCTTC.

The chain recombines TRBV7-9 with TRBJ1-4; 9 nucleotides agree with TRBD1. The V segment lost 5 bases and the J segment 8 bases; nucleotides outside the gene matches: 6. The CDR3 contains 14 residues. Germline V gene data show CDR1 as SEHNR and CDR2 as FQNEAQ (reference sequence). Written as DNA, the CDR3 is TGTGCCAGCAGCCCGGGACAGGGTCAAGAAAAACTGTTTTTT. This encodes CASSPGQGQEKLFF.

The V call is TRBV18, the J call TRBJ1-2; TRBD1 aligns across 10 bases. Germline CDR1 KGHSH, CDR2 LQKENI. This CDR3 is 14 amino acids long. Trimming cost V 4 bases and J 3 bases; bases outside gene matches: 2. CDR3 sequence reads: CASSRDRGDYGYTF. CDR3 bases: TGTGCCAGCTCACGGGACAGGGGTGACTATGGCTACACCTTC. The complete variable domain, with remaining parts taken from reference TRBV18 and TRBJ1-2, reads NAGVMQNPRHLVRRRGQEARLRCSPMKGHSHVYWYRQLPEEGLKFMVYLQKENIIDESGMPKERFSAEFPKEGPSILRIQQVVRGDSAAYFCASSRDRGDYGYTFGSGTRLTVV.

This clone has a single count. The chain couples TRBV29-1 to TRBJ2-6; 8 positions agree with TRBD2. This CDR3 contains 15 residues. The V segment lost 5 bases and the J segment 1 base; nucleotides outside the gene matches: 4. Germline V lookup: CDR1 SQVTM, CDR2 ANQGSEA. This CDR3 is CSVSPGGSGANVLTF. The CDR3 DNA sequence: TGCAGCGTTTCTCCGGGGGGGTCTGGGGCCAACGTCCTGACTTTC.

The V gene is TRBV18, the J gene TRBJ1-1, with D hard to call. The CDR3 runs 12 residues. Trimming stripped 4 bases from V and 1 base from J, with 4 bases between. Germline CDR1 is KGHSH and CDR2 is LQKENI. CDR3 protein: CASSRENTEAFF. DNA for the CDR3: TGTGCCAGCTCACGTGAGAACACTGAAGCTTTCTTT.

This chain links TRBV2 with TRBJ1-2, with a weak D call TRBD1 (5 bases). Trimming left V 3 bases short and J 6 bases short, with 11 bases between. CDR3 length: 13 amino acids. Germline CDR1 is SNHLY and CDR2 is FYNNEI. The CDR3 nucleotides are TGTGCCAGCAGTGAGCGCAGGGAGGATGGCTACACCTTC. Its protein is CASSERREDGYTF.

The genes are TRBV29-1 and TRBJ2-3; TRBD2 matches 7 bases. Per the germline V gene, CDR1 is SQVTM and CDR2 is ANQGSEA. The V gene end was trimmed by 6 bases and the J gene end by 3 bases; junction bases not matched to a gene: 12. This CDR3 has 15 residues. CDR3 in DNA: TGCAGCGTCCCCCTAGCGGCACGGGGTACAGATACGCAGTATTTT. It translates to CSVPLAARGTDTQYF.